Shown below are 4 T cell receptor beta chains from a single sample sequenced in a study of shared clonotypes between healthy human individuals. Sequencing used immunoSEQ multiplex PCR; TCRdb keeps in-frame clones, though not all of them. In the table there are fewer than 550,000 clones, almost 80% of which are singletons. Sequencing used PBMCs. The receptors originated from a woman between 40 and 55 years old in good health. Some clones in this sample may be carry-over from other donors' samples.

V and J are TRBV30 and TRBJ2-3; the match to TRBD2 covers 13 bases. Germline assignment: CDR1 GTSNPN and CDR2 SVGIG (reference sequence). The CDR3 totals 18 residues. V lost 4 bases, J lost 3 bases, and 13 bases stayed unmatched. The CDR3 DNA reads TGTGCCTGGAAGTCCCCTCCGGGACTAGCGGGAAGAACAGATACGCAGTATTTT. Encoded protein: CAWKSPPGLAGRTDTQYF.

This clone is a singleton in its sample. V usage is TRBV4-3 and J usage is TRBJ2-6, with D perhaps being TRBD1 or TRBD2 (5 bases each). Germline loops: CDR1 LGHNA, CDR2 YSLEER. V was shortened by 3 bases and J by 3 bases, with 9 bases between the two germline ends. The CDR3 runs 15 residues. CDR3 sequence: CASSQGTGGANVLTF. CDR3 DNA sequence: TGCGCCAGCAGCCAGGGGACGGGTGGGGCCAACGTCCTGACTTTC.

This chain joins TRBV30 and TRBJ2-7; 12 nucleotides line up with TRBD2. The germline V gene encodes CDR1 GTSNPN and CDR2 SVGIG (reference sequence). The V and J ends lost 1 base and 5 bases, in that order; junction bases with no gene match: 9. The CDR3 is 16 amino acids. CDR3 sequence reads: CAWSAPHRLAGDEQYF. The CDR3 nucleotides are TGTGCCTGGAGTGCCCCACACAGACTAGCGGGGGACGAGCAGTACTTC. Filled out from reference TRBV30 and TRBJ2-7, the complete variable domain reads SQTIHQWPATLVQPVGSPLSLECTVEGTSNPNLYWYRQAAGRGLQLLFYSVGIGQISSEVPQNLSASRPQDRQFILSSKKLLLSDSGFYLCAWSAPHRLAGDEQYFGPGTRLTVT.

The rearrangement uses TRBV2 and TRBJ2-1; weak D call: TRBD2 (5 bases). The germline CDR1 and CDR2 sequences are SNHLY and FYNNEI. The CDR3 is 15 amino acids. V was clipped by 1 base and J by 6 bases, with 13 bases between them. In DNA, the CDR3 is TGTGCCAGCAGTGAAGATGGGTTGGGAGTCAATGAGCAGTTCTTC. As protein: CASSEDGLGVNEQFF.